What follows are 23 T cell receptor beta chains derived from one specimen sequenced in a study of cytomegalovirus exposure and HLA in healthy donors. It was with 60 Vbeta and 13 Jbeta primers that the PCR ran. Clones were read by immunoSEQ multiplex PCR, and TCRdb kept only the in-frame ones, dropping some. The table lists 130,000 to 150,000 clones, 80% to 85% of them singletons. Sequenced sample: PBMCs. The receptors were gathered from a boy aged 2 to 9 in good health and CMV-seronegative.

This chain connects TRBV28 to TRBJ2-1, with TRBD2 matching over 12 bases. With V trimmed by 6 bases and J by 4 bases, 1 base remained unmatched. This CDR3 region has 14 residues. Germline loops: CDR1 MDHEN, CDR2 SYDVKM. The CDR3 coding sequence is TGTGCCAGCAGAGGACTAGCGGGATACAATGAGCAGTTCTTC. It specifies CASRGLAGYNEQFF.

The CDR3 loop is CASSTTEAFF. As DNA, the CDR3 is TGTGCCAGCTCAACAACTGAAGCTTTCTTT. The genes are TRBV2 and TRBJ1-1; D remains unclear. Germline V gene lookup returns CDR1 SNHLY and CDR2 FYNNEI. Trimming took off 8 bases at V and 5 bases at J, with 6 bases between the two ends. The CDR3 contains 10 residues. The full variable domain, rest sourced from reference TRBV2 and TRBJ1-1, is EPEVTQTPSHQVTQMGQEVILRCVPISNHLYFYWYRQILGQKVEFLVSFYNNEISEKSEIFDDQFSVERPDGSNFTLKIRSTKLEDSAMYFCASSTTEAFFGQGTRLTVV.

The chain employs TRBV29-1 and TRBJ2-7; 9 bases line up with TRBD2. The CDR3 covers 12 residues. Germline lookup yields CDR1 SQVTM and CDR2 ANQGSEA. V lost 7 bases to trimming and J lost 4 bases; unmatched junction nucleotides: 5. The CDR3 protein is CSAAGGAYEQYF. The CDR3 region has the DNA TGCAGCGCCGCGGGGGGGGCGTACGAGCAGTACTTC.

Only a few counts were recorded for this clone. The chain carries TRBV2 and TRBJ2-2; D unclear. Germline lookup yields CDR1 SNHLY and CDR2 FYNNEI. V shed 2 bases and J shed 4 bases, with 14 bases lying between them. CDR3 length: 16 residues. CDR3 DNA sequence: TGTGCCAGCAGTGAATTGAAACAGTCTGGCACCGGGGAGCTGTTTTTT. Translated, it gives CASSELKQSGTGELFF.

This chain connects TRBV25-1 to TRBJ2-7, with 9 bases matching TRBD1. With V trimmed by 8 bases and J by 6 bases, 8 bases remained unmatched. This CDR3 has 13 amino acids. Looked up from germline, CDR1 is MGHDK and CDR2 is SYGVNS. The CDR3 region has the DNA TGTGCCAGCGACCCTGACAGGGGGGTCGAGCAGTACTTC. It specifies CASDPDRGVEQYF.

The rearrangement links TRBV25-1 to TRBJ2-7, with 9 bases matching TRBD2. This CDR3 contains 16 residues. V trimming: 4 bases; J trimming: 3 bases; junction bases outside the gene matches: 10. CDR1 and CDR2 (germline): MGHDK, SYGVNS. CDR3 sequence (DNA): TGTGCCAGCAGTGCCCACAGCGGGAGGTTTGGCTACGAGCAGTACTTC. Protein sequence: CASSAHSGRFGYEQYF.

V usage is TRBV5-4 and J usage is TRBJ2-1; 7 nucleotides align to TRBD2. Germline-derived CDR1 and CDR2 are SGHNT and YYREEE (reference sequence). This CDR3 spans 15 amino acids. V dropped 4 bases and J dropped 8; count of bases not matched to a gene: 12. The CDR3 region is CASSAGSGSLDEQFF. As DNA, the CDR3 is TGTGCCAGCAGCGCGGGTAGCGGGTCCCTGGATGAGCAGTTCTTC.

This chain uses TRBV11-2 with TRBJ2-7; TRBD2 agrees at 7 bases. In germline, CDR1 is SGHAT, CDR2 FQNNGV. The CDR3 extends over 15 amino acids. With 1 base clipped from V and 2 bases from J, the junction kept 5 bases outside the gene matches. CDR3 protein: CASSLVPSGPYEQYF. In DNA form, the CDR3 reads TGTGCCAGCAGCTTAGTGCCTAGCGGACCCTACGAGCAGTACTTC. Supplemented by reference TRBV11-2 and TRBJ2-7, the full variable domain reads EAGVAQSPRYKIIEKRQSVAFWCNPISGHATLYWYQQILGQGPKLLIQFQNNGVVDDSQLPKDRFSAERLKGVDSTLKIQPAKLEDSAVYLCASSLVPSGPYEQYFGPGTRLTVT.

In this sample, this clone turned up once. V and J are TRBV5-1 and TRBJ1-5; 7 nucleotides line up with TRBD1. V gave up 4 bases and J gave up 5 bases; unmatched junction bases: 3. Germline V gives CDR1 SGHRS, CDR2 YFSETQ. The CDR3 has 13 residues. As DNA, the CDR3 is TGCGCCAGCAGCGAGGGGGCCGATCAGCCCCAGCATTTT. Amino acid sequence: CASSEGADQPQHF.

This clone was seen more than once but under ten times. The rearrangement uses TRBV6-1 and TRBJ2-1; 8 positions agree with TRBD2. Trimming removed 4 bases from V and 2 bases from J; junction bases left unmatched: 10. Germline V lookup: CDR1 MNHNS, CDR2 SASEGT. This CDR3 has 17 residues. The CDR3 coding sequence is TGTGCCAGCAGTGCGGGGGCTAGCGGGCGAGCCTACAATGAGCAGTTCTTC. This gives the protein CASSAGASGRAYNEQFF.

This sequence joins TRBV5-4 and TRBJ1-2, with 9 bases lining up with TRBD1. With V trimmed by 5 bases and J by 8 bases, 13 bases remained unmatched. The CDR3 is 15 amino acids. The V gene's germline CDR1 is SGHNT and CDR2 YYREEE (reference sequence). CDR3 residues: CASRPDRGLLRGYTF. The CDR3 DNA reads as TGTGCCAGCAGACCGGACAGGGGATTACTGCGAGGCTACACCTTC.

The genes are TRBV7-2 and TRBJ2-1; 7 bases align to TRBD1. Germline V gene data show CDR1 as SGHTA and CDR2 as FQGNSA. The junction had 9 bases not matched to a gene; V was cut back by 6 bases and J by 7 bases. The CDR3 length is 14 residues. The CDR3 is CASRRDRVGNEQFF. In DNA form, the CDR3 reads TGTGCCAGCAGGAGAGACAGGGTCGGGAATGAGCAGTTCTTC.

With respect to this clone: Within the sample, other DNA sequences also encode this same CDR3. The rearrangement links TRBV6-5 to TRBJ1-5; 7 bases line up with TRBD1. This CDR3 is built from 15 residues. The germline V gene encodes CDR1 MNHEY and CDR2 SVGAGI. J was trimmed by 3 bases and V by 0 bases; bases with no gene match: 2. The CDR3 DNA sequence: TGTGCCAGCAGTTACTCGACAGGGCCCAATCAGCCCCAGCATTTT. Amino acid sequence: CASSYSTGPNQPQHF.

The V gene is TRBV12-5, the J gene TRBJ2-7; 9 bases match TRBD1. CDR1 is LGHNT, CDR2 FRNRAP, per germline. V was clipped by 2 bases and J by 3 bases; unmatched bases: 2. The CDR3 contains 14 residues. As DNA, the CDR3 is TGTGCTAGTGGTTTGCTGGGACAGGGCTACGAGCAGTACTTC. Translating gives CASGLLGQGYEQYF.

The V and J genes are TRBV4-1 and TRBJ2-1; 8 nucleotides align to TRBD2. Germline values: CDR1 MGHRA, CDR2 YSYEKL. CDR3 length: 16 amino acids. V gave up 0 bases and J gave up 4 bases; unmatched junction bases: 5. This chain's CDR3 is CASSQDPAGVYNEQFF. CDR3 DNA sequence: TGCGCCAGCAGCCAAGATCCAGCGGGAGTGTACAATGAGCAGTTCTTC.

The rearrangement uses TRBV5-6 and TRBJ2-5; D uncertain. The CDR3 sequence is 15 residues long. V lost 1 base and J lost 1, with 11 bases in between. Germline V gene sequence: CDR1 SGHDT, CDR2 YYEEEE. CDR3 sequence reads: CASSLRSPGQETQYF. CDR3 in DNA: TGTGCCAGCAGCTTGAGATCCCCCGGCCAAGAGACCCAGTACTTC. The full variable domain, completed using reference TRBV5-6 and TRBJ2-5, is DAGVTQSPTHLIKTRGQQVTLRCSPKSGHDTVSWYQQALGQGPQFIFQYYEEEERQRGNFPDRFSGHQFPNYSSELNVNALLLGDSALYLCASSLRSPGQETQYFGPGTRLLVL.

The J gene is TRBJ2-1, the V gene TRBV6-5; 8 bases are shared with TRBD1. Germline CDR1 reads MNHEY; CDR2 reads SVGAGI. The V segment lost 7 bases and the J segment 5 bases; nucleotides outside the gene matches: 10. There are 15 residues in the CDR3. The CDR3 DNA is TGTGCCAGCACCGAGGCCGGGACAGGCCACAATGAGCAGTTCTTC. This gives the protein CASTEAGTGHNEQFF.

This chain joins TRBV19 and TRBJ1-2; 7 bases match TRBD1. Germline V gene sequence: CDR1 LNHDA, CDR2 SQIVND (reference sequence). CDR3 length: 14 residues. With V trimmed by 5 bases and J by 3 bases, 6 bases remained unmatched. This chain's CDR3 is CASSGRDSYYGYTF. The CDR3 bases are TGTGCCAGTAGTGGGCGGGACAGCTACTATGGCTACACCTTC.

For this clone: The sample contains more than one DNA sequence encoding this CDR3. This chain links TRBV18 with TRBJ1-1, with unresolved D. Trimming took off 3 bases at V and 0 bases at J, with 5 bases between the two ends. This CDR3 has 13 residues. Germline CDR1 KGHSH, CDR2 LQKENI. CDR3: CASSPQMNTEAFF. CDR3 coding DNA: TGTGCCAGCTCACCTCAGATGAACACTGAAGCTTTCTTT.

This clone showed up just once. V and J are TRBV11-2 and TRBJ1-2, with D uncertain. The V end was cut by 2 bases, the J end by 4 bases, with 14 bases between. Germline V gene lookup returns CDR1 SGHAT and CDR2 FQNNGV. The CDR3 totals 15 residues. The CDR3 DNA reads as TGTGCCAGCAGCTTAATGGTACAGCTACCCTATGGCTACACCTTC. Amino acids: CASSLMVQLPYGYTF.

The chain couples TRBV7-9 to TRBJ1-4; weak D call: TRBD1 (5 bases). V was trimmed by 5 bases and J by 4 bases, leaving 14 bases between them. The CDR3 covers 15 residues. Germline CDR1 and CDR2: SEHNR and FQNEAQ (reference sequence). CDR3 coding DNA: TGTGCCAGCAGCCCCCGGGGGACCTATAATGAAAAACTGTTTTTT. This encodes CASSPRGTYNEKLFF.

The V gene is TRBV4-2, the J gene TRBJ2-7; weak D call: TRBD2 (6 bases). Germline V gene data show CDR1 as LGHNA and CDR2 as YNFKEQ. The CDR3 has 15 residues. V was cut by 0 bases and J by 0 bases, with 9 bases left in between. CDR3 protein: CASSQEVGSSYEQYF. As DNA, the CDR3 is TGTGCCAGCAGCCAAGAGGTCGGGAGCTCCTACGAGCAGTACTTC.

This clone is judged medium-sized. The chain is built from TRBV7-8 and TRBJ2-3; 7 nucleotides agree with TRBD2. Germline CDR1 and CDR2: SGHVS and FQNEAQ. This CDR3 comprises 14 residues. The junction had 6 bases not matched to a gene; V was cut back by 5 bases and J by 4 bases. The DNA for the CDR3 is TGTGCCAGCAGCCGGAACCGGGGGGCAGATACGCAGTATTTT. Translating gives CASSRNRGADTQYF.